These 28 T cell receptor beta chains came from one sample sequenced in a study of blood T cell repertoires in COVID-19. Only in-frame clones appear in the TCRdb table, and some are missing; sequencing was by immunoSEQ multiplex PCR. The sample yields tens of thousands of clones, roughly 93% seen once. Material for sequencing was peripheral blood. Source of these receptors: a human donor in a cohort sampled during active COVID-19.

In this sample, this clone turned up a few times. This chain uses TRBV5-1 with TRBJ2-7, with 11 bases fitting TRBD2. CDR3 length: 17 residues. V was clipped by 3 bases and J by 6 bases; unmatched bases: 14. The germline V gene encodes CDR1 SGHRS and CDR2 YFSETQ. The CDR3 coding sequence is TGCGCCAGCAGCTCCGGGACTAGCGGACGGGGTCCCCCCGAGCAGTACTTC. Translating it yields CASSSGTSGRGPPEQYF. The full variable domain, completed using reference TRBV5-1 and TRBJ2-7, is KAGVTQTPRYLIKTRGQQVTLSCSPISGHRSVSWYQQTPGQGLQFLFEYFSETQRNKGNFPGRFSGRQFSNSRSEMNVSTLELGDSALYLCASSSGTSGRGPPEQYFGPGTRLTVT.

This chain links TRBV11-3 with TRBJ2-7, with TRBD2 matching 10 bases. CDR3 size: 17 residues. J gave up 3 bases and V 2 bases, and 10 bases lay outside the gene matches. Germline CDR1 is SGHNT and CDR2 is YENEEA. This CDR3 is CASSLRSLLAGHYEQYF. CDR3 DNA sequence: TGTGCCAGCAGCTTAAGATCCCTACTAGCGGGGCACTACGAGCAGTACTTC.

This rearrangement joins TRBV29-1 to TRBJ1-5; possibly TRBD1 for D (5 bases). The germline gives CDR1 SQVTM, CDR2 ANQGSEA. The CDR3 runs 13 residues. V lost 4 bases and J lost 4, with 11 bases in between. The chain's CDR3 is CSVAGGGNQPQHF. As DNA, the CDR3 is TGCAGCGTTGCGGGGGGGGGTAATCAGCCCCAGCATTTT.

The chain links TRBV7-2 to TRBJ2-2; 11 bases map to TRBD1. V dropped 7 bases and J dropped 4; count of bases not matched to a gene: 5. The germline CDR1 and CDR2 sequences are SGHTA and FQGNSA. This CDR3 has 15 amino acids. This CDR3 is CASMAGTGGTGELFF. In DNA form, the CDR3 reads TGTGCCAGCATGGCGGGGACAGGGGGCACCGGGGAGCTGTTTTTT.

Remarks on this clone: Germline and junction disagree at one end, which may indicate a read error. DNA for the CDR3: TGCAGTCCTAGTGCTAGTGAGGGGAGGAAACAGTACTTC. Amino acids: CSPSASEGRKQYF. The chain couples TRBV20-1 to TRBJ2-7; TRBD2 is a possible D gene (6 bases). The CDR3 is 13 amino acids. Per the germline V gene, CDR1 is DFQATT and CDR2 is SNEGSKA (reference sequence).

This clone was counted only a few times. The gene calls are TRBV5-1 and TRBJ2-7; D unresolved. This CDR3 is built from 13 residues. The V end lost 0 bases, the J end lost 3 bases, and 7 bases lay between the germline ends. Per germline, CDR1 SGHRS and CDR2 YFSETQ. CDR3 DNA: TGCGCCAGCAGCTTGGACAGCTACTACGAGCAGTACTTC. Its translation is CASSLDSYYEQYF.

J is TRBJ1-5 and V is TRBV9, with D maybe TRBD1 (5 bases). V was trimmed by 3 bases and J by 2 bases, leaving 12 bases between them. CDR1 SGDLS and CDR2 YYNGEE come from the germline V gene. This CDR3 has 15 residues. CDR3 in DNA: TGTGCCAGCAGCGGCGGGGGGAGCGGCAATCAGCCCCAGCATTTT. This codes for CASSGGGSGNQPQHF. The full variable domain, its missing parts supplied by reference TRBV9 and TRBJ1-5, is DSGVTQTPKHLITATGQRVTLRCSPRSGDLSVYWYQQSLDQGLQFLIQYYNGEERAKGNILERFSAQQFPDLHSELNLSSLELGDSALYFCASSGGGSGNQPQHFGDGTRLSIL.

CDR3 in DNA: TGTGCCAGCAGCCTTGGGACTAGCGGACATCTCACAGATACGCAGTATTTT. Residues: CASSLGTSGHLTDTQYF. The chain employs TRBV4-2 and TRBJ2-3, with 11 bases lining up with TRBD2. The CDR3 is 17 residues long. Looked up from germline, CDR1 is LGHNA and CDR2 is YNFKEQ. J gave up 2 bases and V 4 bases, and 8 bases lay outside the gene matches.

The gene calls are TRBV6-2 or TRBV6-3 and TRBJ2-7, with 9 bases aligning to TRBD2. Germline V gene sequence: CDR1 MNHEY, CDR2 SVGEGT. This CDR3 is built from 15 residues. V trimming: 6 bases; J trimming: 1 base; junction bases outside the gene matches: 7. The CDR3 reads CASSPVLAGSYEQYF. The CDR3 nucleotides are TGTGCCAGCAGCCCGGTTCTAGCGGGATCCTACGAGCAGTACTTC.

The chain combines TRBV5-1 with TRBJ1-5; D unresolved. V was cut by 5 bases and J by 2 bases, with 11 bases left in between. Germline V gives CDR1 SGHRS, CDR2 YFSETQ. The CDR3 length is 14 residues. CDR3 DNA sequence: TGCGCCAGCAGTGAGGGTTCGGGCAATCAGCCCCAGCATTTT. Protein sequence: CASSEGSGNQPQHF.

The CDR3 spells CASSYSGTGGIAAFF. The CDR3 region has the DNA TGTGCCAGCAGTTACTCTGGGACAGGAGGCATCGCAGCTTTCTTT. J is TRBJ1-1 and V is TRBV6-5, with TRBD1 matching over 8 bases. After removal of 0 bases from V and 10 bases from J, the junction contained 10 bases not matched to a gene. This CDR3 spans 15 amino acids. Germline CDR1 and CDR2: MNHEY and SVGAGI.

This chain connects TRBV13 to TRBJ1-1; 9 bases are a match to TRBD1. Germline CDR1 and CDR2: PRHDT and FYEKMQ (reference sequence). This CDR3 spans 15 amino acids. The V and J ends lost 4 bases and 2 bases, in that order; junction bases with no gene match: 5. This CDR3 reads CASSSTGGLNTEAFF. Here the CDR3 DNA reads TGTGCCAGCAGCTCGACAGGGGGGCTTAACACTGAAGCTTTCTTT.

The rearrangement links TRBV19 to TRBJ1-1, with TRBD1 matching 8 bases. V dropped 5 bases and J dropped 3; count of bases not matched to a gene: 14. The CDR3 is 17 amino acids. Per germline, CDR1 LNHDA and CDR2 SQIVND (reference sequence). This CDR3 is CASSQNGAGGADTEAFF. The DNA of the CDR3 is TGTGCCAGTAGTCAAAACGGGGCAGGGGGCGCGGACACTGAAGCTTTCTTT.

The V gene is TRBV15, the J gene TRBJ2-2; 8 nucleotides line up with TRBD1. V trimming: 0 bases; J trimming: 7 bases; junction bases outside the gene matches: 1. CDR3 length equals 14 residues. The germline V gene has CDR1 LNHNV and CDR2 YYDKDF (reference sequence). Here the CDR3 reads CATSRDTGGGELFF. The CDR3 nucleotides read TGTGCCACCAGCAGAGATACAGGGGGCGGGGAGCTGTTTTTT. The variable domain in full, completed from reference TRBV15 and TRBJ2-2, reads DAMVIQNPRYQVTQFGKPVTLSCSQTLNHNVMYWYQQKSSQAPKLLFHYYDKDFNNEADTPDNFQSRRPNTSFCFLDIRSPGLGDTAMYLCATSRDTGGGELFFGEGSRLTVL.

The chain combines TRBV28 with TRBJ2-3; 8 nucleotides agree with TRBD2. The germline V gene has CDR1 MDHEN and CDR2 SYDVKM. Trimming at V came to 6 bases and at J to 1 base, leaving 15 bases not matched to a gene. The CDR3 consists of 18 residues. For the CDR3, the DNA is TGTGCCAGCAGCAGTTTTTGGGAGCGGGAGCAGGGCACAGATACGCAGTATTTT. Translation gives CASSSFWEREQGTDTQYF.

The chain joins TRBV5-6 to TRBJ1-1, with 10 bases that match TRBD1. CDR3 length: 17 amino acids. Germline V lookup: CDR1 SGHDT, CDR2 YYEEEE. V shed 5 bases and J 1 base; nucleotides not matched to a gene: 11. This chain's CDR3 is CASSLRQGASQNTEAFF. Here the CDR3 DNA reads TGTGCCAGCAGTTTGCGACAGGGGGCGAGTCAGAACACTGAAGCTTTCTTT. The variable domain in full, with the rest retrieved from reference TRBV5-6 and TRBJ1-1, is DAGVTQSPTHLIKTRGQQVTLRCSPKSGHDTVSWYQQALGQGPQFIFQYYEEEERQRGNFPDRFSGHQFPNYSSELNVNALLLGDSALYLCASSLRQGASQNTEAFFGQGTRLTVV.

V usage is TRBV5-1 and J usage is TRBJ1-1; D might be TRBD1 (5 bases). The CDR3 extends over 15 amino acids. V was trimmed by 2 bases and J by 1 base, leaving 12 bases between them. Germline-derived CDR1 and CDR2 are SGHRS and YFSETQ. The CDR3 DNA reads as TGCGCCAGCAGCTTTATGGGCCAGGGGAACACTGAAGCTTTCTTT. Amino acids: CASSFMGQGNTEAFF.

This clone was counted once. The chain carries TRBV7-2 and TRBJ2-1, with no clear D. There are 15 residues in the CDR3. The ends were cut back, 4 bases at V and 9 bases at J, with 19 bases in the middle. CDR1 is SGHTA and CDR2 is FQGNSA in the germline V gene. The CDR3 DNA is TGTGCCAGCAGCTCCCTAGGAACGAGGAGTGGTGAGCAGTTCTTC. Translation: CASSSLGTRSGEQFF.

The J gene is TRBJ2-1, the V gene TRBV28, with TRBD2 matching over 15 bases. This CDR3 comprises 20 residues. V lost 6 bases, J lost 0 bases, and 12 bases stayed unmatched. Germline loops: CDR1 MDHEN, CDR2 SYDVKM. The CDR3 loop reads CASRPLTGTSGRNSYNEQFF. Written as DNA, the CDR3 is TGTGCCAGCAGACCTCTAACAGGGACTAGCGGGAGGAACTCCTACAATGAGCAGTTCTTC.

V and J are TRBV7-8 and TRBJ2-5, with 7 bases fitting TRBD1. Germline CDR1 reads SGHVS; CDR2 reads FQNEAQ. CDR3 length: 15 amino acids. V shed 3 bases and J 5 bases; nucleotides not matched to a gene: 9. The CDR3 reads CASSLAQGVGETQYF. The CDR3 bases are TGTGCCAGCAGCTTGGCGCAGGGGGTAGGGGAGACCCAGTACTTC. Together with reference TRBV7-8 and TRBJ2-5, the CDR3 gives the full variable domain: GAGVSQSPRYKVAKRGQDVALRCDPISGHVSLFWYQQALGQGPEFLTYFQNEAQLDKSGLPSDRFFAERPEGSVSTLKIQRTQQEDSAVYLCASSLAQGVGETQYFGPGTRLLVL.

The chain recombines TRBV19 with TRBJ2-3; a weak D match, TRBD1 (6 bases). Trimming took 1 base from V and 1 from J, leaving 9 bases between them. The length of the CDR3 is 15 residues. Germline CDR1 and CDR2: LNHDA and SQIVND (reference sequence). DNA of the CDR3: TGTGCCAGTAGTATAGGCAGGGGAGGCACAGATACGCAGTATTTT. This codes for CASSIGRGGTDTQYF.

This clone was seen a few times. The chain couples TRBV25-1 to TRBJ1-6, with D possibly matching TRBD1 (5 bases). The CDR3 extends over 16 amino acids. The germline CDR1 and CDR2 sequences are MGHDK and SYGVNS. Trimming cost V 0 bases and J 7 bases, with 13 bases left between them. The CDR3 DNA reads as TGTGCCAGCAGTGAATATCGGGGGTCCCTAAATTCACCCCTCCACTTT. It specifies CASSEYRGSLNSPLHF.

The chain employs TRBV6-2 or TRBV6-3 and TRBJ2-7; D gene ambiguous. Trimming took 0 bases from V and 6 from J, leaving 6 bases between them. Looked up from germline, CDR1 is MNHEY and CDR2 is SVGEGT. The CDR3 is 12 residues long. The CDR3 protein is CASSYSNGEQYF. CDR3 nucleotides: TGTGCCAGCAGTTACTCGAACGGCGAGCAGTACTTC.

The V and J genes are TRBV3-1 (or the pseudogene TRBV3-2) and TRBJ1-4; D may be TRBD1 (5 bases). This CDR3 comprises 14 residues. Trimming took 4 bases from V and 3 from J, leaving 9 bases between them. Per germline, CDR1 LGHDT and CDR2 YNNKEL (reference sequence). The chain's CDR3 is CASSLRVANEKLFF. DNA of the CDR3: TGTGCCAGCAGCCTCAGGGTGGCTAATGAAAAACTGTTTTTT.

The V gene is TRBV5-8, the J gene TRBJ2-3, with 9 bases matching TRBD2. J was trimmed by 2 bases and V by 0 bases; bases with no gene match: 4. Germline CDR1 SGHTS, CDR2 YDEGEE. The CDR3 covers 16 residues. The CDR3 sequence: CASSLGLAEYTDTQYF. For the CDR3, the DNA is TGTGCCAGCAGCTTGGGACTAGCGGAATACACAGATACGCAGTATTTT.

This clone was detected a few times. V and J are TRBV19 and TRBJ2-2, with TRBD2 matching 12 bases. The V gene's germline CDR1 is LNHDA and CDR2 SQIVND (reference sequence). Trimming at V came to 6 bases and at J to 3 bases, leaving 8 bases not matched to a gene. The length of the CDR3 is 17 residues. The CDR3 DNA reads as TGTGCCAGTAGCCGGACTAGCGGGACCGGCTACACCGGGGAGCTGTTTTTT. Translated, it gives CASSRTSGTGYTGELFF.

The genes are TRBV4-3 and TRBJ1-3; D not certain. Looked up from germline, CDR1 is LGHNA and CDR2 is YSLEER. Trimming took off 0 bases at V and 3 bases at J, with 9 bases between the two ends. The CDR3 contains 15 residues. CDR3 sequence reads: CASSQEPPSGNTIYF. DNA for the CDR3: TGCGCCAGCAGCCAAGAACCCCCTAGTGGAAACACCATATATTTT.

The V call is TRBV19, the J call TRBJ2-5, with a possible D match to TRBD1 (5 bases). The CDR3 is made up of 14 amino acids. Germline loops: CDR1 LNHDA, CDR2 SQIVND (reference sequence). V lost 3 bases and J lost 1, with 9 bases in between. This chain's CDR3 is CASSMDQGQETQYF. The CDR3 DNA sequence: TGTGCCAGTAGTATGGATCAGGGCCAAGAGACCCAGTACTTC. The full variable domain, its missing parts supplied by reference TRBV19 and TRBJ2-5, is DGGITQSPKYLFRKEGQNVTLSCEQNLNHDAMYWYRQDPGQGLRLIYYSQIVNDFQKGDIAEGYSVSREKKESFPLTVTSAQKNPTAFYLCASSMDQGQETQYFGPGTRLLVL.